These 20 T cell receptor beta chains originate from one sample sequenced in a study of shared clonotypes between healthy human individuals. Using immunoSEQ multiplex PCR, the repertoire was profiled, and TCRdb retains in-frame clones only, with some absent. The table lists over a million clones, roughly 80% of them singletons. What was sequenced was memory CD4+ T cells sorted from blood. Described subset: CD45RA-negative fraction. Receptors were obtained from a man younger than 35 in good health.

This CDR3 is CASTLRKQNTGELFF. Written as DNA, the CDR3 is TGTGCCAGCACCCTCCGGAAGCAGAACACCGGGGAGCTGTTTTTT. The rearrangement uses TRBV11-2 and TRBJ2-2; no definite D call. Germline V CDR1 and CDR2: SGHAT, FQNNGV. Trimming took 7 bases from V and 1 from J, leaving 13 bases between them. The CDR3 spans 15 residues.

The gene calls are TRBV4-1 and TRBJ2-3, with 7 bases matching TRBD2. The germline CDR1 and CDR2 sequences are MGHRA and YSYEKL. The CDR3 has 18 amino acids. The V gene end was trimmed by 1 base and the J gene end by 3 bases; junction bases not matched to a gene: 13. The chain's CDR3 is CASSQGGRGGSRTDTQYF. Written as DNA, the CDR3 is TGCGCCAGCAGCCAAGGAGGTCGTGGCGGGAGTAGGACAGATACGCAGTATTTT.

The chain employs TRBV2 and TRBJ2-3; TRBD1 or TRBD2 may be the D gene (5 bases each). Between the trimmed V and J ends, which lost 6 bases and 6 bases, there was a span of 16 bases. In germline, CDR1 is SNHLY, CDR2 FYNNEI. The CDR3 is 14 amino acids. The CDR3 loop reads CASSGTGPRDTQYF. The CDR3 coding sequence is TGTGCCAGCAGCGGGACGGGTCCACGGGATACGCAGTATTTT.

V and J are TRBV18 and TRBJ2-7; the D gene is possibly TRBD2 (6 bases). With 2 bases removed from V and 3 bases from J, the gap between germline ends came to 17 bases. The CDR3 consists of 16 residues. Germline CDR1 reads KGHSH; CDR2 reads LQKENI. CDR3 sequence: CASSPNRGLEGYEQYF. DNA for the CDR3: TGTGCCAGCTCACCAAATCGGGGGTTGGAAGGCTACGAGCAGTACTTC. Together with reference TRBV18 and TRBJ2-7, the CDR3 gives the full variable domain: NAGVMQNPRHLVRRRGQEARLRCSPMKGHSHVYWYRQLPEEGLKFMVYLQKENIIDESGMPKERFSAEFPKEGPSILRIQQVVRGDSAAYFCASSPNRGLEGYEQYFGPGTRLTVT.

This clone appeared a single time. The chain links TRBV19 to TRBJ1-6; 7 bases are shared with TRBD1. This CDR3 has 15 amino acids. The germline gives CDR1 LNHDA, CDR2 SQIVND (reference sequence). With V trimmed by 1 base and J by 6 bases, 3 bases remained unmatched. The CDR3 region is CASSIGGQTNSPLHF. CDR3 nucleotides: TGTGCCAGTAGTATAGGGGGACAGACTAATTCACCCCTCCACTTT.

The chain recombines TRBV19 with TRBJ2-1, with D uncertain. The V end lost 3 bases, the J end lost 0 bases, and 6 bases lay between the germline ends. Germline CDR1 reads LNHDA; CDR2 reads SQIVND (reference sequence). CDR3 size: 14 residues. For the CDR3, the DNA is TGTGCCAGTAGTATGGGCAGCTCCTACAATGAGCAGTTCTTC. This codes for CASSMGSSYNEQFF.

The CDR3 here is CTSSQNSQERTLDTDTQYF. DNA for the CDR3: TGCACCAGCAGCCAGAACTCCCAGGAGAGGACTCTAGACACAGATACGCAGTATTTT. This chain links TRBV1 with TRBJ2-3; the table calls TRBD2, which could not be checked here. TRBV1 is a pseudogene. The CDR3 has 19 amino acids.

As to this clone: Other DNA sequences from this sample encode an identical CDR3 as well. The chain has TRBV9 and TRBJ2-1; 7 bases are a match to TRBD1. Germline CDR1 and CDR2: SGDLS and YYNGEE. This CDR3 contains 15 residues. The trim removed 2 bases at V and 2 bases at J, leaving 4 bases unmatched. CDR3 sequence: CASSVVGGPYNEQFF. The CDR3 DNA is TGTGCCAGCAGCGTTGTAGGGGGCCCCTACAATGAGCAGTTCTTC.

This clone was seen repeatedly, ten times or more. The chain uses TRBV5-1 and TRBJ2-6; D remains unclear. Germline CDR1 SGHRS, CDR2 YFSETQ. The length of the CDR3 is 17 residues. V lost 0 bases and J 2 bases, leaving 12 bases between the germline ends. The CDR3 is CASSLEGRRAGANVLTF. CDR3 bases: TGCGCCAGCAGCTTGGAGGGTAGAAGGGCTGGGGCCAACGTCCTGACTTTC.

The V call is TRBV11-2, the J call TRBJ1-6; D remains unclear. The CDR3 is 20 amino acids. The V and J ends lost 0 bases and 0 bases respectively, with 18 bases between them. Germline values: CDR1 SGHAT, CDR2 FQNNGV. The CDR3, as DNA: TGTGCCAGCAGCTTAGATCTTGTCAGCACTTCGGGCTCCTATAATTCACCCCTCCACTTT. Translation: CASSLDLVSTSGSYNSPLHF. Looking up the rest from reference TRBV11-2 and TRBJ1-6 gives the full variable domain: EAGVAQSPRYKIIEKRQSVAFWCNPISGHATLYWYQQILGQGPKLLIQFQNNGVVDDSQLPKDRFSAERLKGVDSTLKIQPAKLEDSAVYLCASSLDLVSTSGSYNSPLHFGNGTRLTVT.

This clone turned up a few times. The rearrangement joins TRBV2 to TRBJ2-7, with D hard to call. The V end lost 1 base, the J end lost 6 bases, and 4 bases lay between the germline ends. Germline lookup yields CDR1 SNHLY and CDR2 FYNNEI. This CDR3 is 11 amino acids long. The CDR3 sequence is CASSEVGEQYF. As DNA, the CDR3 is TGTGCCAGCAGTGAAGTGGGCGAGCAGTACTTC. Full variable domain (rest looked up from reference TRBV2 and TRBJ2-7): EPEVTQTPSHQVTQMGQEVILRCVPISNHLYFYWYRQILGQKVEFLVSFYNNEISEKSEIFDDQFSVERPDGSNFTLKIRSTKLEDSAMYFCASSEVGEQYFGPGTRLTVT.

As concerns this clone: In the same sample, other DNA sequences code for this CDR3. The rearrangement uses TRBV30 and TRBJ1-2; D is perhaps TRBD1 (6 bases). Germline V gene lookup returns CDR1 GTSNPN and CDR2 SVGIG (reference sequence). The CDR3 has 14 residues. V was clipped by 0 bases and J by 6 bases, with 14 bases between them. CDR3 amino acids: CAWSVLWGAHGYTF. CDR3 nucleotides: TGTGCCTGGAGTGTACTTTGGGGGGCACATGGCTACACCTTC.

The rearrangement links TRBV10-3 to TRBJ2-7; D may be TRBD1 or TRBD2 (7 bases each). The length of the CDR3 is 12 residues. The V gene lost 10 bases and the J gene lost 2 bases, with 12 bases spanning the gap. In germline, CDR1 is ENHRY, CDR2 SYGVKD. DNA of the CDR3: TGTGCCACAGGGGGGGATGCCTACGAGCAGTACTTC. Amino acids: CATGGDAYEQYF.

The chain combines TRBV5-1 with TRBJ2-3, with D perhaps matching TRBD2 (6 bases). CDR1 and CDR2 from the germline V gene are SGHRS and YFSETQ. This CDR3 has 15 residues. The V and J ends lost 4 bases and 2 bases respectively, with 14 bases between them. The CDR3 protein is CASSIEGGNTDTQYF. The CDR3 DNA follows: TGCGCCAGCAGCATAGAGGGAGGAAACACAGATACGCAGTATTTT.

J is TRBJ1-6 and V is TRBV5-1; possibly TRBD1 for D (5 bases). The V gene's germline CDR1 is SGHRS and CDR2 YFSETQ. The length of the CDR3 is 11 residues. This CDR3 reads CGQGDNSPLHF. The CDR3 region has the DNA TGCGGGCAGGGAGATAATTCACCCCTCCACTTT.

The CDR3 coding sequence is TGCGCCAGCAGCCAAGATGGAACAGGGGGGATTCAGTACTTC. It is translated as CASSQDGTGGIQYF. This rearrangement joins TRBV4-3 to TRBJ2-4, with 8 nucleotides matching TRBD1. CDR1 and CDR2 (germline): LGHNA, YSLEER. This CDR3 comprises 14 residues. Losses at the gene ends were 0 bases for V and 10 bases for J; bases not matched to a gene: 5.

V and J are TRBV7-6 and TRBJ2-7; weak D call: TRBD1 (6 bases). CDR1 and CDR2 from the germline V gene are SGHVS and FNYEAQ. The CDR3 is made up of 15 amino acids. V lost 4 bases to trimming and J lost 2 bases, with 15 bases between them. The CDR3 spells CASSSEPTGTYEQYF. The CDR3, as DNA: TGTGCCAGCAGCTCCGAACCTACAGGGACCTACGAGCAGTACTTC.

This clone has more than one count but fewer than ten. The V call is TRBV7-6, the J call TRBJ1-5; 8 bases match TRBD1. This CDR3 is built from 16 residues. The germline V gene encodes CDR1 SGHVS and CDR2 FNYEAQ. V shed 1 base and J 9 bases; nucleotides not matched to a gene: 11. The CDR3 DNA follows: TGTGCCAGCAGCTTAGACGAGACAGGGGCGGGCTTGCCCCAGCATTTT. Residues: CASSLDETGAGLPQHF.

A single count supports this clone. CDR3 sequence reads: CASRPRGTTEAFF. The CDR3 DNA sequence: TGTGCCAGCAGACCTAGAGGGACCACTGAAGCTTTCTTT. The genes are TRBV28 and TRBJ1-1; weak D call: TRBD1 (5 bases). Looked up from germline, CDR1 is MDHEN and CDR2 is SYDVKM. The germline V and J ends were trimmed by 6 bases and 4 bases, with 12 bases remaining between them. CDR3 size: 13 residues. The full variable domain, its missing parts supplied by reference TRBV28 and TRBJ1-1, is DVKVTQSSRYLVKRTGEKVFLECVQDMDHENMFWYRQDPGLGLRLIYFSYDVKMKEKGDIPEGYSVSREKKERFSLILESASTNQTSMYLCASRPRGTTEAFFGQGTRLTVV.

This clone was recorded once. V usage is TRBV28 and J usage is TRBJ1-3; 7 bases fit TRBD1. Unmatched junction bases numbered 7, after V lost 6 bases and J lost 2 bases. Germline CDR1 and CDR2: MDHEN and SYDVKM. The CDR3 totals 15 residues. The CDR3 DNA is TGTGCCAGCAGCACAGGGGATTGGGCTGGAAACACCATATATTTT. This codes for CASSTGDWAGNTIYF.